The 29 T cell receptor beta chains below were found in one sample sequenced in a study of graft-versus-host responses after intestinal transplantation. Some clones are missing from TCRdb's copy, which holds only in-frame ones; the method was immunoSEQ multiplex PCR. The table lists some 17,000 clones, 82% of them singletons. Intraepithelial lymphocytes and lamina propria lymphocytes were released through processing of graft tissue. The sample here was ileum tissue, taken 17 days after transplant. The receptor source for this set is a human patient who received an intestinal transplant, so some T cells may come from the graft donor.

The J gene is TRBJ1-1, the V gene TRBV19, with D unclear. CDR1 is LNHDA and CDR2 is SQIVND in the germline V gene (reference sequence). The V and J ends lost 3 bases and 1 base respectively, with 9 bases between them. The CDR3 covers 14 residues. CDR3 residues: CASSILRENTEAFF. CDR3 nucleotides: TGTGCCAGTAGTATTCTGCGAGAGAACACTGAAGCTTTCTTT.

The chain has TRBV9 and TRBJ2-7; D is possibly TRBD1 or TRBD2 (5 bases each). CDR1 and CDR2 from the germline V gene are SGDLS and YYNGEE. Trimming cost V 3 bases and J 3 bases, with 22 bases left between them. The CDR3 runs to 17 residues. CDR3 amino acids: CASSGRPPGTASYEQYF. Here the CDR3 DNA reads TGTGCCAGCAGCGGCCGACCCCCGGGGACCGCTAGCTACGAGCAGTACTTC.

V and J are TRBV7-2 and TRBJ2-2, with TRBD1 as a possible D gene (7 bases). V gave up 1 base and J gave up 1 base, with 13 bases separating them. Germline CDR1 and CDR2: SGHTA and FQGNSA. The CDR3 spans 17 residues. The CDR3 DNA reads as TGTGCCAGCAGCTTAGGCGGGACAGTGCTGAACACCGGGGAGCTGTTTTTT. This gives the protein CASSLGGTVLNTGELFF.

V gene TRBV7-9 combines with J gene TRBJ1-2, with D unresolved. Germline values: CDR1 SEHNR, CDR2 FQNEAQ (reference sequence). Trimming stripped 7 bases from V and 4 bases from J, with 19 bases between. The CDR3 is 15 amino acids. Here the CDR3 reads CASTRDILNPYGYTF. The CDR3, as DNA: TGTGCCAGCACCCGCGACATCCTGAATCCCTATGGCTACACCTTC.

The chain has TRBV6-1 and TRBJ1-3; possibly TRBD1 for D (5 bases). Germline V gene data show CDR1 as MNHNS and CDR2 as SASEGT. CDR3 length: 13 amino acids. The V end was cut by 6 bases, the J end by 4 bases, with 10 bases between. The CDR3 loop is CASRRDLGNTIYF. The CDR3, as DNA: TGTGCCAGCAGGCGGGACCTCGGAAACACCATATATTTT.

The V call is TRBV4-1, the J call TRBJ2-1, with TRBD1 matching over 10 bases. Germline loops: CDR1 MGHRA, CDR2 YSYEKL. The V segment lost 4 bases and the J segment 7 bases; nucleotides outside the gene matches: 7. The CDR3 is made up of 15 amino acids. The DNA for the CDR3 is TGCGCCAGCAGCCCCAGGACAGGGGGAGTAAATGAGCAGTTCTTC. Translating it yields CASSPRTGGVNEQFF.

The J gene is TRBJ2-5, the V gene TRBV6-5, with D possibly TRBD1 on 6 matching bases. Germline V gene data show CDR1 as MNHEY and CDR2 as SVGAGI. CDR3 size: 14 residues. V was trimmed by 8 bases and J by 4 bases, leaving 17 bases between them. The CDR3 nucleotides are TGTGCCAGCGAGCCCATACAGGGCGCAGAGACCCAGTACTTC. This sequence encodes CASEPIQGAETQYF.

CDR3 protein: CASSSHTTGTEQYF. CDR3 bases: TGTGCCAGCAGTTCACACACGACAGGGACCGAGCAGTACTTC. This chain joins TRBV27 and TRBJ2-7, with TRBD1 matching over 7 bases. This CDR3 is 14 amino acids long. Germline assignment: CDR1 MNHEY and CDR2 SMNVEV (reference sequence). Trimming removed 4 bases from V and 6 bases from J; junction bases left unmatched: 9.

For this clone: One end of the junction varies from germline; a read error may be responsible. V is TRBV9 and J is TRBJ2-7, with D perhaps being TRBD1 or TRBD2 (6 bases each). Germline V gives CDR1 SGDLS, CDR2 YYNGEE. CDR3 length: 10 residues. CDR3 residues: CASTGAVGVF. CDR3 in DNA: TGTGCCAGCACGGGGGCGGTGGGAGTCTTC.

This chain joins TRBV28 and TRBJ2-7; weak D call: TRBD2 (6 bases). CDR1 is MDHEN, CDR2 SYDVKM, per germline. V was shortened by 3 bases and J by 3 bases, with 12 bases between the two germline ends. CDR3 length equals 14 residues. CDR3 region: CASSLPGRDYEQYF. CDR3 sequence (DNA): TGTGCCAGCAGTTTGCCAGGGCGGGACTACGAGCAGTACTTC.

The chain has TRBV29-1 and TRBJ2-1, with TRBD1 matching over 8 bases. Germline V gives CDR1 SQVTM, CDR2 ANQGSEA. The CDR3 is made up of 13 amino acids. Trimming at V came to 8 bases and at J to 3 bases, leaving 6 bases not matched to a gene. The CDR3 spells CSMRTGSYNEQFF. The DNA for the CDR3 is TGCAGCATGAGGACAGGGAGCTACAATGAGCAGTTCTTC.

This chain joins TRBV28 and TRBJ2-7, with 11 bases that match TRBD2. CDR1 MDHEN and CDR2 SYDVKM come from the germline V gene. Trimming at V came to 6 bases and at J to 2 bases, leaving 12 bases not matched to a gene. CDR3 size: 17 residues. Here the CDR3 reads CASSSYPTSGETYEQYF. CDR3 nucleotide sequence: TGTGCCAGCAGCTCATACCCGACTAGCGGGGAAACCTACGAGCAGTACTTC.

The V gene is TRBV30, the J gene TRBJ2-1; no reliable D call. CDR3 length equals 13 residues. Trimming removed 5 bases at V and 2 bases at J, with 10 bases between. CDR1 is GTSNPN, CDR2 SVGIG, per germline (reference sequence). CDR3 DNA sequence: TGTGCCTGGGCGCGGCCCACCTACAATGAGCAGTTCTTC. The encoded protein is CAWARPTYNEQFF.

V usage is TRBV4-1 and J usage is TRBJ2-5; D gene ambiguous. Deletions cut 4 bases from V and 1 base from J, with 16 bases between. Germline lookup yields CDR1 MGHRA and CDR2 YSYEKL. The length of the CDR3 is 16 residues. CDR3 protein: CASSLSLFSGQETQYF. CDR3 coding DNA: TGCGCCAGCAGCCTCAGTCTTTTCTCTGGCCAAGAGACCCAGTACTTC.

This clone was counted between two and nine times. The chain links TRBV6-6 to TRBJ1-6; D call uncertain. The V gene's germline CDR1 is MNHNY and CDR2 SVGAGI (reference sequence). The CDR3 has 13 amino acids. The germline V and J ends were trimmed by 4 bases and 8 bases, with 9 bases remaining between them. The CDR3 DNA follows: TGTGCCAGCAGTTCAACCAACGATTCACCCCTCCACTTT. It is translated as CASSSTNDSPLHF.

The rearrangement links TRBV27 to TRBJ1-1, with D tentatively TRBD1 (6 bases). V gave up 3 bases and J gave up 5 bases, with 13 bases separating them. The germline V gene has CDR1 MNHEY and CDR2 SMNVEV (reference sequence). This CDR3 is 14 amino acids long. CDR3 sequence reads: CASSFVGGLTEAFF. The CDR3 DNA follows: TGTGCCAGCAGTTTTGTCGGGGGGCTAACTGAAGCTTTCTTT.

This clone appeared a few times. The V call is TRBV5-1, the J call TRBJ2-7; 8 nucleotides agree with TRBD1. This CDR3 is built from 14 residues. Germline CDR1 reads SGHRS; CDR2 reads YFSETQ. Germline trimming cut 4 bases from V and 0 bases from J; bases unmatched to any gene: 3. CDR3 in DNA: TGCGCCAGCAGCGACAGGGGACACTCCTACGAGCAGTACTTC. It yields the protein CASSDRGHSYEQYF.

In this sample, this clone turned up a few times. V usage is TRBV6-5 and J usage is TRBJ2-7; 7 bases fit TRBD2. V lost 6 bases to trimming and J lost 2 bases; unmatched junction nucleotides: 4. Germline loops: CDR1 MNHEY, CDR2 SVGAGI. This CDR3 has 13 amino acids. CDR3 amino acids: CASSRAGPYEQYF. The CDR3 DNA reads as TGTGCCAGCAGCCGAGCGGGGCCCTACGAGCAGTACTTC.

The chain links TRBV28 to TRBJ1-2, with D possibly TRBD1 on 5 matching bases. The CDR3 spans 15 residues. Germline-derived CDR1 and CDR2 are MDHEN and SYDVKM. V dropped 3 bases and J dropped 1 base, with 12 bases sitting between them. Here the CDR3 reads CASSFGTSLNYGYTF. CDR3 coding DNA: TGTGCCAGCAGTTTTGGGACCTCTCTTAACTATGGCTACACCTTC.

The rearrangement links TRBV28 to TRBJ1-5; 8 bases are shared with TRBD1. The CDR3 consists of 15 residues. The germline V gene encodes CDR1 MDHEN and CDR2 SYDVKM. J was trimmed by 5 bases and V by 3 bases; bases with no gene match: 6. The CDR3 region is CASSLSGGEYQPQHF. In DNA, the CDR3 is TGTGCCAGCAGTTTGTCAGGGGGCGAATATCAGCCCCAGCATTTT.

This chain uses TRBV28 with TRBJ2-1; 10 bases match TRBD1. With 0 bases clipped from V and 3 bases from J, the junction kept 5 bases outside the gene matches. Per germline, CDR1 MDHEN and CDR2 SYDVKM. CDR3 length equals 17 residues. The CDR3 spells CASSLWGQGSIYNEQFF. The CDR3 DNA is TGTGCCAGCAGTTTATGGGGACAGGGGTCCATCTACAATGAGCAGTTCTTC.

The gene calls are TRBV28 and TRBJ2-7; 9 bases line up with TRBD1. CDR3 length: 15 residues. With 3 bases clipped from V and 5 bases from J, the junction kept 8 bases outside the gene matches. The germline V gene has CDR1 MDHEN and CDR2 SYDVKM. CDR3: CASSFWTGASHEQYF. Here the CDR3 DNA reads TGTGCCAGCAGTTTCTGGACAGGGGCCTCGCACGAGCAGTACTTC. The full variable domain, rest sourced from reference TRBV28 and TRBJ2-7, is DVKVTQSSRYLVKRTGEKVFLECVQDMDHENMFWYRQDPGLGLRLIYFSYDVKMKEKGDIPEGYSVSREKKERFSLILESASTNQTSMYLCASSFWTGASHEQYFGPGTRLTVT.

V gene TRBV5-1 combines with J gene TRBJ2-2, with 11 bases that match TRBD2. In germline, CDR1 is SGHRS, CDR2 YFSETQ. This CDR3 is 17 amino acids long. Trimming removed 5 bases from V and 2 bases from J; junction bases left unmatched: 8. The CDR3 sequence: CASRLTSGSSNTGELFF. The CDR3 DNA reads TGCGCCAGCAGGTTAACTAGCGGGAGTTCAAACACCGGGGAGCTGTTTTTT.

The count of this clone is one. This chain connects TRBV30 to TRBJ2-7, with TRBD2 matching 10 bases. This CDR3 is 16 amino acids long. V was clipped by 0 bases and J by 5 bases; unmatched bases: 10. The germline gives CDR1 GTSNPN, CDR2 SVGIG (reference sequence). The CDR3: CAWSVDLAGVGDEQYF. DNA for the CDR3: TGTGCCTGGAGTGTAGATCTAGCGGGAGTAGGGGACGAGCAGTACTTC.

The chain is built from TRBV4-2 and TRBJ2-3; 12 bases match TRBD2. The germline V gene has CDR1 LGHNA and CDR2 YNFKEQ. V was pared by 0 bases and J by 6 bases, with 13 bases of the junction left unmatched. This CDR3 spans 19 amino acids. The CDR3 loop is CASSQDHFSSGRGLDTQYF. In DNA form, the CDR3 reads TGTGCCAGCAGCCAAGATCATTTCTCTAGCGGGAGGGGTCTTGATACGCAGTATTTT.

The chain uses TRBV11-2 and TRBJ2-3; 12 bases line up with TRBD2. This CDR3 is 15 amino acids long. V trimming: 4 bases; J trimming: 5 bases; junction bases outside the gene matches: 4. CDR1 SGHAT and CDR2 FQNNGV come from the germline V gene. Written as DNA, the CDR3 is TGTGCCAGCAGCTCTAGCGGGGGGGCGAAAGATACGCAGTATTTT. Translated: CASSSSGGAKDTQYF. Full variable domain (outside the CDR3, taken from reference TRBV11-2 and TRBJ2-3): EAGVAQSPRYKIIEKRQSVAFWCNPISGHATLYWYQQILGQGPKLLIQFQNNGVVDDSQLPKDRFSAERLKGVDSTLKIQPAKLEDSAVYLCASSSSGGAKDTQYFGPGTRLTVL.

The chain employs TRBV18 and TRBJ2-5; a weak D match, TRBD2 (6 bases). Trimming removed 2 bases at V and 3 bases at J, with 10 bases between. The CDR3 contains 14 residues. Germline loops: CDR1 KGHSH, CDR2 LQKENI. CDR3 in DNA: TGTGCCAGCTCACCAGCGGGGCAGGAAGAGACCCAGTACTTC. Translating gives CASSPAGQEETQYF.

V gene TRBV18 combines with J gene TRBJ2-7, with 11 bases identical to TRBD1. J was trimmed by 4 bases and V by 4 bases; bases with no gene match: 3. The CDR3 spans 14 residues. The germline V gene has CDR1 KGHSH and CDR2 LQKENI. In DNA form, the CDR3 reads TGTGCCAGCTCACGGGACAGGGGGATTTACGAGCAGTACTTC. It codes for CASSRDRGIYEQYF.

This clone was seen a handful of times. The chain uses TRBV2 and TRBJ2-7, with D uncertain. The length of the CDR3 is 12 residues. Germline values: CDR1 SNHLY, CDR2 FYNNEI. Trimming shortened V by 2 bases and J by 6 bases, and 8 bases separated the two germline ends. DNA for the CDR3: TGTGCCAGCAGTGAAATAGACCTCGAGCAGTACTTC. Encoded protein: CASSEIDLEQYF.